One and the same sample provided the 25 T cell receptor beta chains below, sequenced in a study of cytomegalovirus exposure and HLA in healthy donors (dated by TCRdb to about 2017). Library construction relied on the immunoSEQ multiplex PCR assay. For the multiplex PCR, a mixture combining 60 forward primers for TCR Vbeta segments and 13 reverse primers for TCR Jbeta segments was used. In TCRdb, the immuneACCESS table is reduced to in-frame sequences with V and J assigned. These tables do not hold every clone; where another copy was compared, an unresolved V gene accounts for under half, and the others remain unexplained. The sample table shows about 110,000 clones, and roughly 77% are seen once. Around 2.5% of the sample belongs to the ten largest clones. Source material: PBMCs. The receptors derive from a man aged 35 to 55 in good health and CMV-seronegative.

In this sample, this clone turned up once. The rearrangement joins TRBV2 to TRBJ2-2, with 7 positions matching TRBD2. The CDR3 totals 13 residues. V trimming: 6 bases; J trimming: 3 bases; junction bases outside the gene matches: 1. Germline CDR1 and CDR2: SNHLY and FYNNEI. CDR3 bases: TGTGCCAGCAGGGGAGGGTACACCGGGGAGCTGTTTTTT. This translates into CASRGGYTGELFF.

The J gene is TRBJ1-4, the V gene TRBV11-2, with 10 bases aligning to TRBD1. V lost 5 bases, J lost 8 bases, and 5 bases stayed unmatched. Germline V gene data show CDR1 as SGHAT and CDR2 as FQNNGV. The CDR3 sequence is 14 residues long. The CDR3 sequence: CASSGTGAGEKLFF. CDR3 nucleotides: TGTGCCAGCAGCGGGACAGGGGCTGGCGAAAAACTGTTTTTT.

The chain recombines TRBV2 with TRBJ2-1; D is ambiguous. Germline V gene data show CDR1 as SNHLY and CDR2 as FYNNEI. The V gene lost 6 bases and the J gene lost 0 bases, with 6 bases spanning the gap. The CDR3 contains 13 residues. The CDR3 DNA follows: TGTGCCAGCAGACTAACCTCCTACAATGAGCAGTTCTTC. Its translation is CASRLTSYNEQFF.

V usage is TRBV6-1 and J usage is TRBJ1-2, with D maybe TRBD1 (6 bases). Trimming removed 6 bases from V and 8 bases from J, with 13 bases in between. The germline V gene encodes CDR1 MNHNS and CDR2 SASEGT. The CDR3 contains 12 residues. Here the CDR3 DNA reads TGTGCCAGCAGGATACAGGGCAGCGGCTACACCTTC. Translation gives CASRIQGSGYTF.

The rearrangement links TRBV19 to TRBJ1-1, with TRBD1 matching 12 bases. The CDR3 is made up of 20 amino acids. Germline V gene data show CDR1 as LNHDA and CDR2 as SQIVND (reference sequence). The J segment lost 5 bases and the V segment lost 10 bases, leaving 26 bases of the junction unmatched. CDR3 sequence reads: CATRLRDRGPAVGVRTEAFF. The CDR3 DNA follows: TGTGCCACACGCCTACGGGACAGGGGGCCGGCGGTTGGGGTAAGGACTGAAGCTTTCTTT.

The chain has TRBV5-1 and TRBJ2-4; 9 bases align to TRBD2. The ends lost 4 bases at V and 3 bases at J; junction bases unmatched: 11. Germline V gene sequence: CDR1 SGHRS, CDR2 YFSETQ. CDR3 length: 17 amino acids. The DNA for the CDR3 is TGCGCCAGCAGCCAATCGACTAGCGGAGACTTCAAAAACATTCAGTACTTC. Its translation: CASSQSTSGDFKNIQYF.

This clone has only one observation. The chain is built from TRBV2 and TRBJ1-1, with D unclear. This CDR3 is built from 14 residues. V was shortened by 5 bases and J by 1 base, with 11 bases between the two germline ends. Germline lookup yields CDR1 SNHLY and CDR2 FYNNEI. The CDR3 spells CASSIQRTNTEAFF. For the CDR3, the DNA is TGTGCCAGCAGTATACAAAGAACGAACACTGAAGCTTTCTTT.

This clone was seen a single time. This chain links TRBV6-1 with TRBJ1-1; unclear D gene. CDR3 length: 13 residues. The V gene lost 6 bases and the J gene lost 0 bases, with 8 bases spanning the gap. CDR1 and CDR2 from the germline V gene are MNHNS and SASEGT. CDR3 bases: TGTGCCAGCAGACTAACTGTGAACACTGAAGCTTTCTTT. Translation: CASRLTVNTEAFF.

This clone turned up a few times. The genes are TRBV2 and TRBJ2-3, with D tentatively TRBD1 (5 bases). The CDR3 sequence is 11 residues long. Germline CDR1 and CDR2: SNHLY and FYNNEI. V shed 7 bases and J shed 8 bases, with 10 bases lying between them. The CDR3 bases are TGTGCCAGCACTTTTCAGGGTACGCAGTATTTT. Protein product: CASTFQGTQYF.

The chain employs TRBV29-1 and TRBJ1-2; 9 bases line up with TRBD1. CDR3 size: 14 residues. The V gene's germline CDR1 is SQVTM and CDR2 ANQGSEA. Trimming took 6 bases from V and 6 from J; bases not matched to a gene: 11. CDR3 protein: CSVRDLDRGNGYTF. CDR3 DNA: TGCAGCGTGAGGGATTTAGACAGGGGGAATGGCTACACCTTC.

The V and J genes are TRBV19 and TRBJ2-7; the match to TRBD1 covers 7 bases. J gave up 6 bases and V 10 bases, and 12 bases lay outside the gene matches. Per germline, CDR1 LNHDA and CDR2 SQIVND (reference sequence). This CDR3 has 13 amino acids. CDR3 nucleotide sequence: TGTGCCACGAGGGGCAGGGGGTACCTCGAGCAGTACTTC. It codes for CATRGRGYLEQYF.

This clone was seen a single time. This sequence joins TRBV7-2 and TRBJ2-7, with D tentatively TRBD2 (5 bases). Germline CDR1 SGHTA, CDR2 FQGNSA. The CDR3 runs to 13 residues. V lost 3 bases and J 4 bases, leaving 10 bases between the germline ends. CDR3 in amino acids: CASSFERRYEQYF. CDR3 in DNA: TGTGCCAGCAGCTTCGAGAGGAGGTACGAGCAGTACTTC. The whole variable domain, remainder taken from reference TRBV7-2 and TRBJ2-7, is GAGVSQSPSNKVTEKGKDVELRCDPISGHTALYWYRQSLGQGLEFLIYFQGNSAPDKSGLPSDRFSAERTGGSVSTLTIQRTQQEDSAVYLCASSFERRYEQYFGPGTRLTVT.

This chain joins TRBV19 and TRBJ1-2; TRBD1 matches at 7 bases. Per the germline V gene, CDR1 is LNHDA and CDR2 is SQIVND (reference sequence). This CDR3 is 13 amino acids long. V dropped 5 bases and J dropped 7; count of bases not matched to a gene: 7. CDR3 residues: CASSRQGDGGYTF. Here the CDR3 DNA reads TGTGCCAGTAGTCGACAGGGTGACGGTGGCTACACCTTC.

The chain carries TRBV4-1 and TRBJ1-6; D call uncertain. With 1 base removed from V and 10 bases from J, the gap between germline ends came to 14 bases. The CDR3 length is 15 residues. Germline-derived CDR1 and CDR2 are MGHRA and YSYEKL. This chain's CDR3 is CASSQVSNGASPLHF. In nucleotides, the CDR3 is TGCGCCAGCAGCCAAGTGTCGAATGGAGCCTCACCCCTCCACTTT.

The chain couples TRBV19 to TRBJ2-7; TRBD1 aligns across 11 bases. Germline V gene sequence: CDR1 LNHDA, CDR2 SQIVND (reference sequence). V dropped 10 bases and J dropped 2; count of bases not matched to a gene: 4. The CDR3 contains 13 residues. The CDR3: CATRDRGTYEQYF. In DNA, the CDR3 is TGTGCCACCCGGGACAGGGGGACCTACGAGCAGTACTTC.

The chain combines TRBV11-2 with TRBJ2-7; TRBD2 agrees at 10 bases. The trim removed 2 bases at V and 6 bases at J, leaving 13 bases unmatched. CDR1 is SGHAT, CDR2 FQNNGV, per germline. This CDR3 has 17 residues. This chain's CDR3 is CASSLRTSGSFSSEQYF. CDR3 coding DNA: TGTGCCAGCAGCTTAAGGACTAGCGGCTCGTTTTCCAGCGAGCAGTACTTC.

The rearrangement links TRBV11-2 to TRBJ2-5, with TRBD2 identical over 12 bases. CDR1 is SGHAT, CDR2 FQNNGV, per germline. The CDR3 has 14 amino acids. V shed 2 bases and J 5 bases; nucleotides not matched to a gene: 0. The CDR3 spells CASSLTSGGETQYF. CDR3 nucleotides: TGTGCCAGCAGCTTAACTAGCGGGGGGGAGACCCAGTACTTC.

The chain is built from TRBV2 and TRBJ1-4; the match to TRBD1 covers 8 bases. Germline loops: CDR1 SNHLY, CDR2 FYNNEI. The CDR3 has 15 amino acids. J gave up 7 bases and V 3 bases, and 7 bases lay outside the gene matches. CDR3 loop: CASSDLGTGGEKLFF. As DNA, the CDR3 is TGTGCCAGCAGTGATCTCGGGACAGGCGGTGAAAAACTGTTTTTT.

The table lists this clone with a count of one. The chain has TRBV6-1 and TRBJ1-3; no firm D call. Trimming took off 6 bases at V and 8 bases at J, with 17 bases between the two ends. The CDR3 spans 14 residues. Germline loops: CDR1 MNHNS, CDR2 SASEGT. The CDR3 nucleotides read TGTGCCAGCAGCCCTACAGCATTCTTAGACACCATATATTTT. This codes for CASSPTAFLDTIYF.

This clone was picked up a small number of times. The V gene is TRBV11-2, the J gene TRBJ2-7; the D is unclear. V was clipped by 6 bases and J by 7 bases, with 7 bases between them. This CDR3 has 10 residues. From germline, CDR1 is SGHAT and CDR2 FQNNGV. The CDR3 region is CASRGEEQYF. CDR3 bases: TGTGCCAGCAGAGGAGAGGAGCAGTACTTC.

In its sample, this clone is medium-sized. The CDR3 DNA follows: TGTGCCAGCAGTTACTCTATTCACTGGAGCAGCACTGAAGCTTTCTTT. Residues: CASSYSIHWSSTEAFF. This chain uses TRBV6-5 with TRBJ1-1; D unresolved. CDR3 length: 16 residues. Germline CDR1 is MNHEY and CDR2 is SVGAGI. Between the trimmed V and J ends, which lost 0 bases and 4 bases, there was a span of 15 bases.

The V and J genes are TRBV7-6 and TRBJ1-3; weak D call: TRBD1 (6 bases). The germline CDR1 and CDR2 sequences are SGHVS and FNYEAQ. Trimming removed 5 bases from V and 1 base from J, with 9 bases in between. CDR3 length: 14 amino acids. The CDR3 region has the DNA TGTGCCAGCAGCCGCGACAGGTCTGGAAACACCATATATTTT. This encodes CASSRDRSGNTIYF.

On this clone itself: Different DNA sequences within this sample yield the same CDR3. This chain uses TRBV21-1 with TRBJ1-1; TRBD1 is the table's D call, not checked against the DNA. TRBV21-1 is designated a pseudogene. The CDR3 length is 18 residues. The CDR3 is CASSKKGSHRGLVTEAFF. As DNA, the CDR3 is TGTGCCAGCAGCAAAAAAGGGTCCCACAGGGGGCTTGTCACTGAAGCCTTCTTT.

The gene calls are TRBV5-4 and TRBJ2-2, with 9 bases fitting TRBD1. This CDR3 has 16 residues. From germline, CDR1 is SGHNT and CDR2 YYREEE (reference sequence). Trimming cost V 4 bases and J 1 base; bases outside gene matches: 5. CDR3 coding DNA: TGTGCCAGCAGCCGACCGGGACAGGGGAACACCGGGGAGCTGTTTTTT. Protein product: CASSRPGQGNTGELFF.

The V and J genes are TRBV7-2 and TRBJ1-2; 7 nucleotides agree with TRBD1. CDR3 length: 16 amino acids. V shed 5 bases, J shed 7 bases, and the junction held 16 bases outside the gene matches. Germline V gene lookup returns CDR1 SGHTA and CDR2 FQGNSA. DNA for the CDR3: TGTGCCAGCAGCGTCCGGAGGGGGCGCGGTGAGTCTGGCTACACCTTC. This codes for CASSVRRGRGESGYTF. The full variable domain, its missing parts supplied by reference TRBV7-2 and TRBJ1-2, is GAGVSQSPSNKVTEKGKDVELRCDPISGHTALYWYRQSLGQGLEFLIYFQGNSAPDKSGLPSDRFSAERTGGSVSTLTIQRTQQEDSAVYLCASSVRRGRGESGYTFGSGTRLTVV.